Sequencing of this TCR beta chain was carried out in a study of cytomegalovirus exposure and HLA in healthy donors. V shed 3 bases and J 6 bases; nucleotides not matched to a gene: 6. Germline assignment: CDR1 SGDLS and CDR2 YYNGEE. This CDR3 has 14 residues. This PCR relied on a set of 60 Vbeta primers and 13 Jbeta primers. TCRdb's copy holds only in-frame clones and misses some; the assay was immunoSEQ multiplex PCR. The ten most abundant clones cover less than 4.5% of a sample with some 110,000 clones. The TCR sequence derives from a man aged 25-45 years in good health and CMV-seronegative. V usage is TRBV9 and J usage is TRBJ1-5, with 7 bases lining up with TRBD1. The material sequenced was PBMCs. The CDR3 region has the DNA TGTGCCAGCAGCGAGGGGGCCGCGGGTCAGCCCCAGCATTTT. Protein: CASSEGAAGQPQHF.